This entry lists 20 T cell receptor beta chains sequenced from one sample in a study of long-term antiretroviral therapy in people with HIV. Run at survey level, the immunoSEQ assay was version v3.0. The assay was immunoSEQ multiplex PCR, and TCRdb's table has in-frame clones only and misses some. This sample has roughly 30,000 clones, with 70% to 90% found just once. The sample in question was unsorted PBMCs, obtained 4.7 to 5 years after starting antiretroviral therapy. The receptor source for this set is a man in his forties or fifties with HIV.

The V call is TRBV7-9, the J call TRBJ2-3; D unclear. The CDR3 spans 16 residues. Germline CDR1 reads SEHNR; CDR2 reads FQNEAQ (reference sequence). Trimming took off 5 bases at V and 4 bases at J, with 19 bases between the two ends. CDR3 loop: CASSLPFESRADTQYF. CDR3 nucleotides: TGTGCCAGCAGCCTCCCGTTTGAGAGTAGGGCAGATACGCAGTATTTT.

This clone is a singleton in its sample. V and J are TRBV29-1 and TRBJ2-3, with D perhaps TRBD2 (6 bases). This CDR3 contains 10 residues. The V end was cut by 4 bases, the J end by 11 bases, with 10 bases between. Germline V lookup: CDR1 SQVTM, CDR2 ANQGSEA. CDR3 amino acids: CSVAGSVQYF. CDR3 sequence (DNA): TGCAGCGTTGCCGGGAGTGTGCAGTATTTT.

Details on this clone: The junction does not match germline at one end; this may be a read error. This rearrangement joins TRBV12-5 to TRBJ2-2; D might be TRBD2 (5 bases). The CDR3 length is 15 residues. Germline V lookup: CDR1 LGHNT, CDR2 FRNRAP. As DNA, the CDR3 is TGTGCTAGTGTTTTGATTGAGGGTTCTACCGGGGAGCTGTTTTTT. Encoded protein: CASVLIEGSTGELFF.

This clone has only a few counts. This chain links TRBV7-8 with TRBJ1-2; 8 bases are shared with TRBD1. The germline V gene encodes CDR1 SGHVS and CDR2 FQNEAQ. CDR3 size: 15 residues. V dropped 1 base and J dropped 4; count of bases not matched to a gene: 5. CDR3 DNA: TGTGCCAGCAGCTTAGACCGACAGGGGACCTATGGCTACACCTTC. It specifies CASSLDRQGTYGYTF.

This chain connects TRBV5-1 to TRBJ1-3, with 7 bases fitting TRBD1. Per the germline V gene, CDR1 is SGHRS and CDR2 is YFSETQ. V lost 2 bases to trimming and J lost 2 bases; unmatched junction nucleotides: 10. CDR3 length: 17 residues. For the CDR3, the DNA is TGCGCCAGCAGCTTAGGAGGTGGTCAGGGGGCTGGAAACACCATATATTTT. Translating it yields CASSLGGGQGAGNTIYF.

There are a few counts of this clone. The chain recombines TRBV19 with TRBJ1-5; D remains unclear. The germline gives CDR1 LNHDA, CDR2 SQIVND (reference sequence). The CDR3 is 15 residues long. V lost 3 bases to trimming and J lost 3 bases, with 12 bases between them. CDR3 sequence: CASSIWAEPNQPQHF. The CDR3 DNA follows: TGTGCCAGTAGTATTTGGGCGGAACCCAATCAGCCCCAGCATTTT.

This clone appeared once. V gene TRBV5-6 combines with J gene TRBJ2-7, with D unresolved. The germline V gene encodes CDR1 SGHDT and CDR2 YYEEEE. V lost 2 bases and J 6 bases, leaving 18 bases between the germline ends. This CDR3 is 15 amino acids long. CDR3 amino acids: CASSFDRTAFAEQYF. CDR3 nucleotide sequence: TGTGCCAGCAGCTTTGACCGGACCGCCTTTGCCGAGCAGTACTTC.

The chain couples TRBV29-1 to TRBJ1-5; D unclear. The CDR3 is 12 amino acids. V lost 3 bases and J 6 bases, leaving 9 bases between the germline ends. CDR1 and CDR2 from the germline V gene are SQVTM and ANQGSEA. The CDR3 reads CSVDQTGQPQHF. In DNA form, the CDR3 reads TGCAGCGTTGACCAGACGGGTCAGCCCCAGCATTTT.

This rearrangement joins TRBV5-1 to TRBJ1-6; 12 bases are a match to TRBD1. Trimming at V came to 0 bases and at J to 1 base, leaving 2 bases not matched to a gene. CDR3 size: 18 residues. Germline V gene lookup returns CDR1 SGHRS and CDR2 YFSETQ. In DNA form, the CDR3 reads TGCGCCAGCAGCTTGGGGGACAGGGGGCAATCCTATAATTCACCCCTCCACTTT. It translates to CASSLGDRGQSYNSPLHF.

The V gene is TRBV16, the J gene TRBJ1-2, with a weak D call TRBD1 (6 bases). The CDR3 contains 14 residues. CDR1 KGHSY and CDR2 FQNENV come from the germline V gene. Trimming stripped 0 bases from V and 6 bases from J, with 11 bases between. CDR3 region: CASSQSVTGNGYTF. The DNA of the CDR3 is TGTGCCAGCAGCCAATCAGTCACAGGGAATGGCTACACCTTC.

The gene calls are TRBV6-5 and TRBJ2-7; D perhaps matches TRBD2 (6 bases). The V gene lost 2 bases and the J gene lost 1 base, with 6 bases spanning the gap. The CDR3 loop spans 13 amino acids. The germline gives CDR1 MNHEY, CDR2 SVGAGI. CDR3: CASSYAGSYEQYF. CDR3 bases: TGTGCCAGCAGTTACGCGGGGTCCTACGAGCAGTACTTC.

The chain combines TRBV27 with TRBJ2-7, with D perhaps matching TRBD1 (6 bases). The CDR3 totals 16 residues. V lost 5 bases and J lost 3, with 20 bases in between. Germline CDR1 and CDR2: MNHEY and SMNVEV (reference sequence). CDR3 bases: TGTGCCAGCAGTCGCGACAGGCCGGTGCAGGACTACGAGCAGTACTTC. It encodes CASSRDRPVQDYEQYF.

Comments on this clone: An end of the junction does not agree with germline; a read error may underlie this. The rearrangement joins TRBV13 to TRBJ1-2; D unclear. Germline V gene data show CDR1 as PRHDT and CDR2 as FYEKMQ (reference sequence). The CDR3 contains 15 residues. The CDR3 is CASSLGGRRAYDYTF. DNA for the CDR3: TGTGCCAGCAGCTTAGGGGGGAGAAGGGCCTATGACTACACCTTC.

This chain connects TRBV7-9 to TRBJ2-1, with a tentative D call TRBD2 (6 bases). Germline V gives CDR1 SEHNR, CDR2 FQNEAQ (reference sequence). The V and J ends lost 6 bases and 6 bases respectively, with 15 bases between them. The CDR3 sequence is 14 residues long. The CDR3 nucleotides are TGTGCCAGCAGGCGATCAATGGAGGGCAATGAGCAGTTCTTC. Its protein product is CASRRSMEGNEQFF.

The V gene is TRBV11-1, the J gene TRBJ2-1; D remains unclear. Germline values: CDR1 SGHAT, CDR2 FQDESV (reference sequence). CDR3 size: 14 residues. Trimming removed 3 bases from V and 4 bases from J, with 10 bases in between. The CDR3 coding sequence is TGTGCCAGCAGCTTCCCCTCTGGATACAATGAGCAGTTCTTC. It encodes CASSFPSGYNEQFF.

This clone was detected only once. The chain employs TRBV2 and TRBJ2-7; D remains ambiguous. The V gene lost 3 bases and the J gene lost 3 bases, with 12 bases spanning the gap. This CDR3 has 14 residues. The germline V gene has CDR1 SNHLY and CDR2 FYNNEI. The CDR3 DNA follows: TGTGCCAGCAGTGACGACCGTTCAATCTACGAGCAGTACTTC. Its protein product is CASSDDRSIYEQYF.

The chain uses TRBV7-3 and TRBJ2-3; no definite D call. Germline V gene lookup returns CDR1 SGHTA and CDR2 FQGTGA. This CDR3 comprises 12 residues. Trimming removed 5 bases at V and 0 bases at J, with 3 bases between. CDR3 coding DNA: TGTGCCAGCAGCGAGAGCACAGATACGCAGTATTTT. It specifies CASSESTDTQYF.

V usage is TRBV27 and J usage is TRBJ2-7; D not resolved. CDR1 is MNHEY and CDR2 is SMNVEV in the germline V gene (reference sequence). Deletions cut 2 bases from V and 6 bases from J, with 14 bases between. The CDR3 spans 14 residues. CDR3 nucleotide sequence: TGTGCCAGCAGTTTAGGCTTCGGTGAGATCGAGCAGTACTTC. This translates into CASSLGFGEIEQYF.

This chain joins TRBV29-1 and TRBJ2-7; 8 positions match TRBD1. This CDR3 spans 13 amino acids. After removal of 5 bases from V and 3 bases from J, the junction contained 6 bases not matched to a gene. Germline lookup yields CDR1 SQVTM and CDR2 ANQGSEA. CDR3 sequence (DNA): TGCAGCGTTTGGACAGGGTTCGACTACGAGCAGTACTTC. This codes for CSVWTGFDYEQYF.

This clone was observed a few times. The chain recombines TRBV4-2 with TRBJ2-2, with 9 bases fitting TRBD1. From germline, CDR1 is LGHNA and CDR2 YNFKEQ. There are 17 residues in the CDR3. With 1 base clipped from V and 4 bases from J, the junction kept 7 bases outside the gene matches. The chain's CDR3 is CASSQGGTGFGTGELFF. The DNA for the CDR3 is TGTGCCAGCAGCCAAGGTGGGACAGGGTTTGGCACCGGGGAGCTGTTTTTT.